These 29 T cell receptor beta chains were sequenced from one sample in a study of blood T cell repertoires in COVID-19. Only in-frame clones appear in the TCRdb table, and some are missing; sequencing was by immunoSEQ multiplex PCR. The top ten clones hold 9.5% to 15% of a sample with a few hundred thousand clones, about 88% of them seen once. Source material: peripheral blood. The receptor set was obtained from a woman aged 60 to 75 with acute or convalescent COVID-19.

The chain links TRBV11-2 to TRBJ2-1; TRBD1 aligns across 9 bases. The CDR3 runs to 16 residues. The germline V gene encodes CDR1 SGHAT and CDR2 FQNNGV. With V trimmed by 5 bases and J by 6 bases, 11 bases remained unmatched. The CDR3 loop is CASSMHRDRVSNEQFF. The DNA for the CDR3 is TGTGCCAGCAGCATGCACCGGGACAGGGTCTCCAATGAGCAGTTCTTC.

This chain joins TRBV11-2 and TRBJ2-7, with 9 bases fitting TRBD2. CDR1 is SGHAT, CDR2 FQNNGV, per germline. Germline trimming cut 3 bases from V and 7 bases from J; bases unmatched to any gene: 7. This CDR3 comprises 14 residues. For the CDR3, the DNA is TGTGCCAGCAGCTTCGGGACTAGCTCAAGGGAGCAGTACTTC. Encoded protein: CASSFGTSSREQYF.

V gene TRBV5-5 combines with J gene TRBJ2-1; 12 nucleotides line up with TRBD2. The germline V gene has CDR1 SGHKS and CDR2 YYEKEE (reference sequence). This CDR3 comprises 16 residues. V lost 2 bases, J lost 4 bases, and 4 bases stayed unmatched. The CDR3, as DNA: TGTGCCAGCAGCTTTGGACTAGCGGGGCCTTACAATGAGCAGTTCTTC. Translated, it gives CASSFGLAGPYNEQFF.

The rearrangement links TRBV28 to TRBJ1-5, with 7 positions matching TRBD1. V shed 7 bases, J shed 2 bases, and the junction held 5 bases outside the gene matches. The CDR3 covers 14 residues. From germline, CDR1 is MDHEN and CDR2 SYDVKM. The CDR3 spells CASNRQGGNQPQHF. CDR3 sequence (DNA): TGTGCCAGCAATAGACAGGGTGGCAATCAGCCCCAGCATTTT.

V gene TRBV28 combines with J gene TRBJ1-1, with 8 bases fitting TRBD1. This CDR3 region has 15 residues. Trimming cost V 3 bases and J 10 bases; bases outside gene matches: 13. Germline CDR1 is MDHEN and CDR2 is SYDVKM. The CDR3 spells CASSLTPGQASLAFF. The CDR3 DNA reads TGTGCCAGCAGTTTGACTCCGGGACAGGCGTCTTTAGCTTTCTTT. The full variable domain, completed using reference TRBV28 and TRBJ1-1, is DVKVTQSSRYLVKRTGEKVFLECVQDMDHENMFWYRQDPGLGLRLIYFSYDVKMKEKGDIPEGYSVSREKKERFSLILESASTNQTSMYLCASSLTPGQASLAFFGQGTRLTVV.

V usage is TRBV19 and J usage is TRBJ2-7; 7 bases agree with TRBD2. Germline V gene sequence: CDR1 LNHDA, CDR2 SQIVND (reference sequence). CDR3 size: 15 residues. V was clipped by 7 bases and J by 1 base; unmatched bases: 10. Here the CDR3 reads CASKVSLADSYEQYF. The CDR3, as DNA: TGTGCCAGTAAGGTGTCCCTAGCGGATTCCTACGAGCAGTACTTC.

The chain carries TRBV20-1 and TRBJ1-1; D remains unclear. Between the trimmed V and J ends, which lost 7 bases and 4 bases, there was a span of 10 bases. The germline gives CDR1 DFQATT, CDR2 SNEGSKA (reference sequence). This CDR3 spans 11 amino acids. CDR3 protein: CSVSPFTEAFF. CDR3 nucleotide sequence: TGCAGTGTCTCCCCCTTCACTGAAGCTTTCTTT.

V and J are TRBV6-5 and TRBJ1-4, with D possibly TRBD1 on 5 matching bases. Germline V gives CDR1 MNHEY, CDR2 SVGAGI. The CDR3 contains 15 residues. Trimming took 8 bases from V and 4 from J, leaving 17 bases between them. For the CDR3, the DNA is TGTGCCAGCTCCCAGCCGGGCGGGGGTAATGAAAAACTGTTTTTT. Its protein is CASSQPGGGNEKLFF.

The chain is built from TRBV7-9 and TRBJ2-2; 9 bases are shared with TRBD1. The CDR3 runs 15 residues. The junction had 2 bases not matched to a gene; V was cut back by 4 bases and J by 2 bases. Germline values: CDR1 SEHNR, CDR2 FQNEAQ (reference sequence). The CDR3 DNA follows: TGTGCCAGCAGCTGGGGACAGGGAAACACCGGGGAGCTGTTTTTT. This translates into CASSWGQGNTGELFF.

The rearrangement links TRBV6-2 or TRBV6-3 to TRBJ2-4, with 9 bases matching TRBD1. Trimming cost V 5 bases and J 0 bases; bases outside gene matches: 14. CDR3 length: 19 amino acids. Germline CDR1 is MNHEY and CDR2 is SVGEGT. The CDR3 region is CASSPRDREENSAKNIQYF. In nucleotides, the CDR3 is TGTGCCAGCAGTCCCCGGGACAGGGAAGAGAATTCAGCCAAAAACATTCAGTACTTC.

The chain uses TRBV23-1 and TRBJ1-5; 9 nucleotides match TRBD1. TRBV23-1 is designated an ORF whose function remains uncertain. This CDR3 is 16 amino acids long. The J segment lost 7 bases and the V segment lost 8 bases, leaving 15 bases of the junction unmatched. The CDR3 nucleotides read TGCGCCAGCGGGGACAGGGTCACTGTAACGGGCCAGCCCCAGCATTTT. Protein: CASGDRVTVTGQPQHF.

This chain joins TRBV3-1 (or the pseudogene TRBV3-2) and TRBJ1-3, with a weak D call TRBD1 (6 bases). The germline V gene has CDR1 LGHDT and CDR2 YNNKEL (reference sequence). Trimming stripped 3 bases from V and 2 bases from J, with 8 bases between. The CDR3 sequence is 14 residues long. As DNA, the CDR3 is TGTGCCAGCAGCCACCAGGGGACTGGAAACACCATATATTTT. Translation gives CASSHQGTGNTIYF.

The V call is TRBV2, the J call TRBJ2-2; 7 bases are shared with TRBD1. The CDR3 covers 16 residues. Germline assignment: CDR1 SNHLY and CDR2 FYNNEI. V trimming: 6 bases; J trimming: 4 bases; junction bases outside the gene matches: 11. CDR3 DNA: TGTGCCAGCAGGCTCCCGGACAGGATCAGCACCGGGGAGCTGTTTTTT. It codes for CASRLPDRISTGELFF. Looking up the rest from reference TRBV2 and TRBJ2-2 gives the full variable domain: EPEVTQTPSHQVTQMGQEVILRCVPISNHLYFYWYRQILGQKVEFLVSFYNNEISEKSEIFDDQFSVERPDGSNFTLKIRSTKLEDSAMYFCASRLPDRISTGELFFGEGSRLTVL.

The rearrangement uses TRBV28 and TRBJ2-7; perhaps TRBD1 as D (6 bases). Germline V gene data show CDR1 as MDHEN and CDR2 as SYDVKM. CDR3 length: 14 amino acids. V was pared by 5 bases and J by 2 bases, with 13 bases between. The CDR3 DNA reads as TGTGCCAGCAGTCTAACCGGGACACCCTACGAGCAGTACTTC. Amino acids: CASSLTGTPYEQYF.

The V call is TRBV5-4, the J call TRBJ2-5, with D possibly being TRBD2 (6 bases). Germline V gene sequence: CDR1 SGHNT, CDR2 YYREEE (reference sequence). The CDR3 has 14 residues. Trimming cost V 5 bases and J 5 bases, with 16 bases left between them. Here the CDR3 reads CASRGYSGPETQYF. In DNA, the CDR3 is TGTGCCAGCAGGGGATATAGCGGTCCCGAGACCCAGTACTTC.

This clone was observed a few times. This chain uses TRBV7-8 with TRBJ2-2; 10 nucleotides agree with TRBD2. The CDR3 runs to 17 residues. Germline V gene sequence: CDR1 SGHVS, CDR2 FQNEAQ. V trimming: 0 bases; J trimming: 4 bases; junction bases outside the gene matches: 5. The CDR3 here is CASSLALAGAGTGELFF. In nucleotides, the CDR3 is TGTGCCAGCAGCTTAGCCCTAGCGGGAGCTGGCACCGGGGAGCTGTTTTTT.

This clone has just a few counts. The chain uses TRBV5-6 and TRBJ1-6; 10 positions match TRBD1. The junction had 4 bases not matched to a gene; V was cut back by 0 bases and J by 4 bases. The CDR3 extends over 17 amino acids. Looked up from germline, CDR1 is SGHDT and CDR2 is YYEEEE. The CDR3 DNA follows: TGTGCCAGCAGCTTGGACAGACAGGGGGCATATAATTCACCCCTCCACTTT. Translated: CASSLDRQGAYNSPLHF.

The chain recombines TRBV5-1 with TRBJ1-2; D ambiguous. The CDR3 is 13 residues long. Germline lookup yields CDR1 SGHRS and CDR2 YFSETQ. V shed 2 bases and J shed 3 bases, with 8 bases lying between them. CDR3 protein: CASSFTVHYGYTF. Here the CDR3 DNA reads TGCGCCAGCAGCTTTACAGTTCACTATGGCTACACCTTC.

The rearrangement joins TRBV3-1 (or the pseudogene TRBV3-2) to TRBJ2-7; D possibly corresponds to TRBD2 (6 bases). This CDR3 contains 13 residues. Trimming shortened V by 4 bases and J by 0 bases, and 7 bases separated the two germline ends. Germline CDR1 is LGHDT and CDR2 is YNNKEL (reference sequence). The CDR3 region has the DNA TGTGCCAGCAGCCCCGGGGGCTCCTACGAGCAGTACTTC. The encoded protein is CASSPGGSYEQYF.

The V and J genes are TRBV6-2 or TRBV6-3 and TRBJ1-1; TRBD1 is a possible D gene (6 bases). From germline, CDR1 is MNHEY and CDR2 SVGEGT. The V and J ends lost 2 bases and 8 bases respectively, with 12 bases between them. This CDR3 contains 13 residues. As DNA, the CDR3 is TGTGCCAGCAGTTACCCGCGGACAGTCGAAGCTTTCTTT. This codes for CASSYPRTVEAFF.

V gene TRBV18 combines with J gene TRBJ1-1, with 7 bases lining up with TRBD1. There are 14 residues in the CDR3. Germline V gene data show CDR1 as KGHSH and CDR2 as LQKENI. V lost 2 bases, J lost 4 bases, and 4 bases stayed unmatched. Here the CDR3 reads CASSPRQGATEAFF. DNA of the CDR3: TGTGCCAGCTCACCAAGACAGGGCGCCACTGAAGCTTTCTTT.

The CDR3 protein is CASSLYLADYQETQYF. The CDR3 nucleotides are TGTGCCAGCAGTTTATACCTAGCGGACTATCAAGAGACCCAGTACTTC. This chain links TRBV28 with TRBJ2-5; the match to TRBD2 covers 7 bases. The germline CDR1 and CDR2 sequences are MDHEN and SYDVKM. V dropped 1 base and J dropped 2; count of bases not matched to a gene: 7. The CDR3 sequence is 16 residues long.

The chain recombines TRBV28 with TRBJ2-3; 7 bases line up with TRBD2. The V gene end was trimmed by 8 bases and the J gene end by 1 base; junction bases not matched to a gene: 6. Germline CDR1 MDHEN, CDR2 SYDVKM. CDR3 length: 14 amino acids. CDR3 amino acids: CASVSGIGTDTQYF. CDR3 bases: TGTGCCAGCGTCAGCGGGATCGGCACAGATACGCAGTATTTT.

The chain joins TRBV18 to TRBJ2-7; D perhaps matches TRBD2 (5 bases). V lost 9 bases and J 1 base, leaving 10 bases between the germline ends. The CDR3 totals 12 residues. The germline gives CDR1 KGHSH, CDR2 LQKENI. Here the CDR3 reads CASRTDSYEQYF. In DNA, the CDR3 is TGTGCCAGTCGGACTGATTCCTACGAGCAGTACTTC.

CDR3 DNA sequence: TGTGCCAGCAGCTCCCACCCAACAGGTCTAAATGGCTACACCTTC. This sequence encodes CASSSHPTGLNGYTF. The V gene is TRBV7-3, the J gene TRBJ1-2; tentatively, D is TRBD1 (5 bases). Between the trimmed V and J ends, which lost 4 bases and 6 bases, there was a span of 18 bases. Germline CDR1 reads SGHTA; CDR2 reads FQGTGA. The CDR3 contains 15 residues.

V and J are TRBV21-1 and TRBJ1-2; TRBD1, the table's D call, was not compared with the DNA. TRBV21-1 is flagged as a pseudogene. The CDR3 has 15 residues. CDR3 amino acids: CASSGTGAHNYGYTF. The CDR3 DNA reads TGTGCCAGCAGCGGTACTGGGGCCCATAACTATGGCTACACCTTC.

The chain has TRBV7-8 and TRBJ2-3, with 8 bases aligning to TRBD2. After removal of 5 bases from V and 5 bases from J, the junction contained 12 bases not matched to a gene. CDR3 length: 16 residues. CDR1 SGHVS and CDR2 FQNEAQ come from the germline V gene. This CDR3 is CASSPQNSGAGDTQYF. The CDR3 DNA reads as TGTGCCAGCAGCCCCCAAAATAGCGGGGCGGGAGATACGCAGTATTTT.

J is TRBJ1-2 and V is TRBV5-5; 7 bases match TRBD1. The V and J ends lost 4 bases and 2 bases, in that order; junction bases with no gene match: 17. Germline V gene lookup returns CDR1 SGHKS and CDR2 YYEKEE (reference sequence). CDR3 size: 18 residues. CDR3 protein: CASSPRTFGTANNYGYTF. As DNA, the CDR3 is TGTGCCAGCAGCCCACGAACCTTCGGGACAGCCAACAACTATGGCTACACCTTC.

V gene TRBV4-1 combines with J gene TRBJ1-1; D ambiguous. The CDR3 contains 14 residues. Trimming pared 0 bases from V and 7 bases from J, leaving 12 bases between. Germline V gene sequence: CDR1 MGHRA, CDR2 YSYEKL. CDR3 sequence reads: CASSQDEALREAFF. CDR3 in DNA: TGCGCCAGCAGCCAAGATGAGGCATTACGTGAAGCTTTCTTT.